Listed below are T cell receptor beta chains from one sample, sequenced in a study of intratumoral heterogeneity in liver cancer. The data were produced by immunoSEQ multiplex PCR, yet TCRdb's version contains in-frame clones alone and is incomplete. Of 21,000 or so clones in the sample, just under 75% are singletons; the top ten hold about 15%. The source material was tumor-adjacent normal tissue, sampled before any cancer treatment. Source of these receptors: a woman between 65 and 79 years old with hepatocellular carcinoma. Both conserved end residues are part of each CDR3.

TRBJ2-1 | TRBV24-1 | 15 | CATAPGTGDLNEQFF
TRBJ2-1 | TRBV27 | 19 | CASSLRGGPTSITSNEQFF
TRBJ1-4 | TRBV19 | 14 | CASTSAALNEKLFF
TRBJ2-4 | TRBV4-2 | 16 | CASSQELAGLKNIQYF
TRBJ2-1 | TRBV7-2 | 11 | CASSPNYEQFF
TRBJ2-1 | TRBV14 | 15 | CASSQDSGRANEQFF
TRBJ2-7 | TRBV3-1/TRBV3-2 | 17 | CASSPGLAGVFSYEQYF
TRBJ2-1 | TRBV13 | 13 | CASSVKLRGEQFF
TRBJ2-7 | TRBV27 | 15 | CAGSSGREGNYEQYF
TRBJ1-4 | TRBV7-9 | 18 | CASSFPPGLLDLNEKLFF
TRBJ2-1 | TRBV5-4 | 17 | CASSPHLAGGSYNEQFF
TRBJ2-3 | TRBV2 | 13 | CASSVRGTDTQYF
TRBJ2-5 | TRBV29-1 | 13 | CSVDEGLQETQYF
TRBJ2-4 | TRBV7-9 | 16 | CASSSGEGGAKNIQYF
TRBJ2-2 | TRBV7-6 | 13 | CASSPTNTGELFF
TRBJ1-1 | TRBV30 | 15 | CAWSPVGHLKGEAFF
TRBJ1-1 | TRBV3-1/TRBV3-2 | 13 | CASSQYRNSEAFF
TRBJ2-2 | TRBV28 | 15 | CASSLRLTNTGELFF
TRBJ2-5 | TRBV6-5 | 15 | CASRLPGKAAETQYF
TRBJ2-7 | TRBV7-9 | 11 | CASSGRGEQYF
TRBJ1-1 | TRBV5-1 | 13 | CASSGRENTEAFF
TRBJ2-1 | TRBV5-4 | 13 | CASRPFGYNEQFF
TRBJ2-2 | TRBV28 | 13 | CASRRANTGELFF
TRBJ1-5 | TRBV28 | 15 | CASSSLWVRGEPQHF
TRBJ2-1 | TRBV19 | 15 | CASRPPGSGRNEQFF
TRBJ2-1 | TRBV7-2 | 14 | CASSFGRGGNEQFF
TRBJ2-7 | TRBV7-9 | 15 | CASSSTGTGGYEQYF
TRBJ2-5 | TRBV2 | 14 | CASSEGHHPQTQYF
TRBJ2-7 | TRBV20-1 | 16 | CSASAGAGASTYEQYF
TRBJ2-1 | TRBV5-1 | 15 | CASSSGLAGHNEQFF
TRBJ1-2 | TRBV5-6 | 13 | CASRRTANYGYTF
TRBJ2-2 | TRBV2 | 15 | CASSPGLGNTGELFF
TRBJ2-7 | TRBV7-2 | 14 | CASRSGTAWAEQYF
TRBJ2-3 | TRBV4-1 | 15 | CASSQSPASTDTQYF
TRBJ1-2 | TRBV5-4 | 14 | CASSVTEGFYGYTF
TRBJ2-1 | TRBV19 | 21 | CASSLNTGTATLTKPYNEQFF
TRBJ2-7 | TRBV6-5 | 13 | CASTSGNGYEQYF
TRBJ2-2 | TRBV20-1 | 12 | CSASRPTGELFF
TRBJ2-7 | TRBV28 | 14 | CASSFYGTTYEQYF
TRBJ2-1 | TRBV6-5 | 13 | CASSYSPDNEQFF
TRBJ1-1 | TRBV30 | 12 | CAWSPTGVEAFF
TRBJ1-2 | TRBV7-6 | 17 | CASSLASGTGLVYGYTF
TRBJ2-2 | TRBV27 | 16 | CASSFLLAGRTGELFF
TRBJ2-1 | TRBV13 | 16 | CASSPRLAGGPGEQFF